The rows below give T cell receptor beta chains drawn from one sample of a study of T-cell memory formation after mild COVID-19. In TCRdb, the 5' RACE reads were re-called with MiXCR into one record per CDR3 protein. The sample has fewer than 450,000 distinct CDR3 sequences; roughly 21% are singletons. The specimen sequenced was PBMCs or a T cell subset sorted from them (not recorded which). The receptors shown here come from an adult woman who had mild COVID-19 (a few samples of this study predate the infection). Cell type and time point are not known. Each CDR3 is given with its conserved first and last residue. Each record gives: J gene, clone size, CDR3 length, D gene, V gene, CDR3 DNA, CDR3 protein. D genes are given only for firm matches. Size is omitted from some rows. Given values are once, few, many or a class for expanded clones.

j_call: TRBJ1-6; clone_size: -; cdr3_length: 18; d_call: -; v_call: TRBV7-3; cdr3_nt: TGTGCCAGCAGCTACCCGTCCCAGTGGGCAGTCTATAATTCACCCCTCCACTTT; cdr3_aa: CASSYPSQWAVYNSPLHF
j_call: TRBJ2-2; clone_size: few; cdr3_length: 14; d_call: TRBD1; v_call: TRBV24-1; cdr3_nt: TGTGCCACCAGTCAGGGGGCAACGGGCGGGGAGCTGTTTTTT; cdr3_aa: CATSQGATGGELFF
j_call: TRBJ1-5; clone_size: -; cdr3_length: 13; d_call: -; v_call: TRBV24-1; cdr3_nt: TGTGCCACCAGTATTACGGGACATCAGCCCCAGCATTTT; cdr3_aa: CATSITGHQPQHF
j_call: TRBJ2-7; clone_size: few; cdr3_length: 13; d_call: TRBD1; v_call: TRBV2; cdr3_nt: TGTGCCAGCAGTTCTGGGACAGCCACCGAGCAGTACTTC; cdr3_aa: CASSSGTATEQYF
j_call: TRBJ2-1; clone_size: -; cdr3_length: 21; d_call: TRBD2; v_call: TRBV6-5; cdr3_nt: TGTGCCAGCAGTTATTCGATGATGGTGGAGGGACTAGCGGGGGCGTACAATGAGCAGTTCTTC; cdr3_aa: CASSYSMMVEGLAGAYNEQFF
j_call: TRBJ2-3; clone_size: -; cdr3_length: 15; d_call: -; v_call: TRBV5-1; cdr3_nt: TGCGCCAGCAGCTTTCCCGGGGGCCGCACAGATACGCAGTATTTT; cdr3_aa: CASSFPGGRTDTQYF
j_call: TRBJ2-7; clone_size: few; cdr3_length: 16; d_call: TRBD2; v_call: TRBV5-1; cdr3_nt: TGCGCCAGCAGACCGGGACTAGCGGGAGGTTTGCACGAGCAGTACTTC; cdr3_aa: CASRPGLAGGLHEQYF
j_call: TRBJ2-7; clone_size: -; cdr3_length: 14; d_call: -; v_call: TRBV11-2; cdr3_nt: TGTGCCAGCAGCTTAGGGTGGAGCTCCTACGAGCAGTACTTC; cdr3_aa: CASSLGWSSYEQYF
j_call: TRBJ1-2; clone_size: -; cdr3_length: 16; d_call: -; v_call: TRBV7-2; cdr3_nt: TGTGCCAGCAGATTAGGGGGGCCGCGAGCTAACTATGGCTACACCTTC; cdr3_aa: CASRLGGPRANYGYTF
j_call: TRBJ2-1; clone_size: -; cdr3_length: 19; d_call: -; v_call: TRBV5-6; cdr3_nt: TGTGCCAGCAGCTTGGTGGGGACTCCGACCGGGGTCTCCTACAATGAGCAGTTCTTC; cdr3_aa: CASSLVGTPTGVSYNEQFF
j_call: TRBJ2-1; clone_size: once; cdr3_length: 16; d_call: -; v_call: TRBV27; cdr3_nt: TGTGCCAGCAGCAGGGACGCTCCCTCGTACTACAATGAGCAGTTCTTC; cdr3_aa: CASSRDAPSYYNEQFF
j_call: TRBJ2-1; clone_size: -; cdr3_length: 16; d_call: -; v_call: TRBV6-5; cdr3_nt: TGTGCCAGCAGTTACGGGGTAGCAAGCTCCTACAATGAGCAGTTCTTC; cdr3_aa: CASSYGVASSYNEQFF
j_call: TRBJ2-7; clone_size: few; cdr3_length: 12; d_call: TRBD1; v_call: TRBV7-9; cdr3_nt: TGTGCCAGCAGCACGACAGGGAACGAGCAGTACTTC; cdr3_aa: CASSTTGNEQYF
j_call: TRBJ1-5; clone_size: -; cdr3_length: 14; d_call: TRBD1; v_call: TRBV6-1; cdr3_nt: TGTGCCAGCGTTATCCAGGGGGGGAATCAGCCCCAGCATTTT; cdr3_aa: CASVIQGGNQPQHF
j_call: TRBJ2-3; clone_size: few; cdr3_length: 14; d_call: TRBD1; v_call: TRBV6-2/TRBV6-3; cdr3_nt: TGTGCCAGCAAGTATGACAGGGGCCCAGATACGCAGTATTTT; cdr3_aa: CASKYDRGPDTQYF
j_call: TRBJ1-2; clone_size: -; cdr3_length: 14; d_call: -; v_call: TRBV7-9; cdr3_nt: TGTGCCAGCAGCTTGGCCCTGGACAGCTATGGCTACACCTTC; cdr3_aa: CASSLALDSYGYTF
j_call: TRBJ2-7; clone_size: -; cdr3_length: 15; d_call: -; v_call: TRBV2; cdr3_nt: TGTGCCAGCACTCTGACCCTTCTCCAGACCTACGAGCAGTACTTC; cdr3_aa: CASTLTLLQTYEQYF
j_call: TRBJ2-2; clone_size: few; cdr3_length: 16; d_call: -; v_call: TRBV4-3; cdr3_nt: TGCGCCAGCAGCCCGCACAGTACATCGGACACCGGGGAGCTGTTTTTT; cdr3_aa: CASSPHSTSDTGELFF
j_call: TRBJ1-1; clone_size: -; cdr3_length: 14; d_call: TRBD1; v_call: TRBV5-6; cdr3_nt: TGTGCCAGCAGCCTGACAGGGAGGGCCACTGAAGCTTTCTTT; cdr3_aa: CASSLTGRATEAFF
j_call: TRBJ1-2; clone_size: -; cdr3_length: 14; d_call: TRBD1; v_call: TRBV2; cdr3_nt: TGTGCCAGCAGTCCCCGACAGGGGGCGGATGGCTACACCTTC; cdr3_aa: CASSPRQGADGYTF
j_call: TRBJ1-1; clone_size: -; cdr3_length: 14; d_call: -; v_call: TRBV12-3/TRBV12-4; cdr3_nt: TGTGCCAGCACTAGGGGGGGCCTGAACACTGAAGCTTTCTTT; cdr3_aa: CASTRGGLNTEAFF
j_call: TRBJ2-7; clone_size: -; cdr3_length: 18; d_call: -; v_call: TRBV6-5; cdr3_nt: TGTGCCAGCAGTTACTCTACCTCACTCTTTCATAGCTCCTACGAGCAGTACTTC; cdr3_aa: CASSYSTSLFHSSYEQYF
j_call: TRBJ1-2; clone_size: many; cdr3_length: 13; d_call: TRBD1; v_call: TRBV18; cdr3_nt: TGTGCCAGCTCACCCGACAGGGACTATGGCTACACCTTC; cdr3_aa: CASSPDRDYGYTF
j_call: TRBJ1-1; clone_size: -; cdr3_length: 19; d_call: TRBD1; v_call: TRBV19; cdr3_nt: TGTGCCAGTAGTATAGATCGCCCCGGGACAGGGGTTCGGAACACTGAAGCTTTCTTT; cdr3_aa: CASSIDRPGTGVRNTEAFF
j_call: TRBJ2-3; clone_size: -; cdr3_length: 17; d_call: TRBD2; v_call: TRBV6-5; cdr3_nt: TGTGCCAGCAGTTATTCAGTTACTAGCGAGAGCACAGATACGCAGTATTTT; cdr3_aa: CASSYSVTSESTDTQYF
j_call: TRBJ2-7; clone_size: few; cdr3_length: 13; d_call: -; v_call: TRBV15; cdr3_nt: TGTGCCACCAGCAGGACGACAGCTTACGAGCAGTACTTC; cdr3_aa: CATSRTTAYEQYF
j_call: TRBJ1-3; clone_size: many; cdr3_length: 14; d_call: -; v_call: TRBV12-3/TRBV12-4; cdr3_nt: TGTGCCAGCAGTTTACGGGGCTCTGGAAACACCATATATTTT; cdr3_aa: CASSLRGSGNTIYF
j_call: TRBJ1-4; clone_size: many; cdr3_length: 14; d_call: TRBD1; v_call: TRBV7-8; cdr3_nt: TGTGCCAGCAGTTCCGACAGGGTCCCCGAAAAACTGTTTTTT; cdr3_aa: CASSSDRVPEKLFF